This T cell receptor beta chain was recovered during a study of control samples from healthy donors and cancer patients. Assay: immunoSEQ multiplex PCR; the TCRdb copy retains only in-frame clones and omits some. The repertoire holds around 85,000 clones, with 70% to 90% as singletons. Per the germline V gene, CDR1 is LNHDA and CDR2 is SQIVND (reference sequence). The CDR3 contains 16 residues. V was clipped by 5 bases and J by 7 bases; unmatched bases: 9. Material for sequencing was blood. This receptor was taken from a woman in her sixties or seventies in good health. The chain links TRBV19 to TRBJ2-1, with 12 bases aligning to TRBD2. In DNA form, the CDR3 reads TGTGCCAGTAGTCTTATGACTAGCGGGGGAGAAAATGAGCAGTTCTTC. Protein product: CASSLMTSGGENEQFF.